A selection of T cell receptor beta chains follows, all from one sample in a study of blood T cell repertoires in COVID-19. Assay: immunoSEQ multiplex PCR; the TCRdb copy retains only in-frame clones and omits some. The sample contains about 150,000 clones, 87% of which appear only once. The sequenced material came from peripheral blood. The receptors stem from a woman aged 55-69 years with active or convalescent COVID-19. CDR3s leave out the opening cysteine and the closing phenylalanine or tryptophan. Size values are once, few and many counts, or a class for expanded clones, and some rows have none.

J | size | V | CDR3
TRBJ2-7 | NA | TRBV7-2 | ASSLDGVNFHEQY
TRBJ1-6 | many | TRBV4-1 | ASSQEVTGDSPLH
TRBJ2-1 | NA | TRBV4-3 | ASSHPPGHILSLYEQF
TRBJ1-1 | NA | TRBV7-2 | ASSLGGDMNTEAF
TRBJ1-1 | NA | TRBV5-4 | ASSLDSNTEAF
TRBJ2-3 | NA | TRBV25-1 | ASSDPRGARLDTQY
TRBJ2-3 | NA | TRBV7-2 | ASSHGTHAQY
TRBJ2-7 | NA | TRBV19 | ASSPGTSGTYEQY
TRBJ1-1 | NA | TRBV7-9 | ASSFSRGGGTEAF
TRBJ1-3 | NA | TRBV19 | ASSPRLISGNTIY
TRBJ1-6 | once | TRBV19 | ASKAGGTVRSPLH
TRBJ1-5 | NA | TRBV15 | ATSKDRDYSNQPQH
TRBJ2-7 | NA | TRBV2 | ASKGDTTYEQY
TRBJ1-1 | NA | TRBV6-6 | ASSERENTEAF
TRBJ2-3 | NA | TRBV10-3 | AGSTGAPDTQY
TRBJ2-1 | NA | TRBV4-3 | ASSQDRTVYNEQF
TRBJ2-3 | NA | TRBV27 | ASRPRTGASTDTQY
TRBJ2-1 | NA | TRBV24-1 | ATSDDRGLNEQF
TRBJ1-1 | few | TRBV5-1 | ASSFGGQGITEAF
TRBJ1-2 | few | TRBV29-1 | SVEDPHAGGYT
TRBJ1-4 | NA | TRBV12-5 | ASGTGQGTVFGEKLF
TRBJ2-5 | few | TRBV7-8 | ASSLAWDRGGETQY
TRBJ1-5 | few | TRBV19 | ASSPAVNQPQH
TRBJ1-4 | NA | TRBV7-9 | ASSVGQGNEKLF
TRBJ1-2 | NA | TRBV7-2 | ASSLATAYGYT
TRBJ1-2 | NA | TRBV6-5 | ASSSGRGNYGYT
TRBJ1-6 | NA | TRBV6-5 | ASSYGPGGGSPLH
TRBJ1-1 | NA | TRBV9 | ASSHRTDTEAF
TRBJ2-5 | NA | TRBV5-1 | ASSLGLAGYQETQY
TRBJ2-5 | NA | TRBV19 | ASSSRNTQETQY
TRBJ2-2 | once | TRBV10-3 | AISESLGELF
TRBJ2-1 | NA | TRBV4-3 | ASSQVGLAGAEQF
TRBJ2-7 | NA | TRBV2 | ASSEVAYEQY
TRBJ2-3 | NA | TRBV6-5 | ASRGLAGTDTQY
TRBJ2-1 | once | TRBV7-9 | ASSRQGAKANEQF
TRBJ2-1 | NA | TRBV27 | ASSLEGQGRNEQF
TRBJ1-2 | NA | TRBV12-5 | ASGLVPGYWGYT
TRBJ2-1 | NA | TRBV2 | ASSEIAGGTGEQF
TRBJ2-7 | NA | TRBV4-2 | ASSRGTSGVDEQY
TRBJ2-3 | NA | TRBV30 | ACHGLAGYTDTQY
TRBJ1-6 | once | TRBV10-3 | AIRRGTGGSYNSPLH
TRBJ1-2 | NA | TRBV18 | ASSEDRGAHGYT
TRBJ2-2 | NA | TRBV19 | ASSNSGQGGTGELF
TRBJ2-5 | NA | TRBV10-3 | ASQTSGGEETQY
TRBJ2-3 | NA | TRBV5-4 | ALKGAMQDTQY
TRBJ1-2 | NA | TRBV12-3/TRBV12-4 | ASSHGLIYGYT
TRBJ1-5 | NA | TRBV7-9 | ASAPGDGSNQPQH
TRBJ1-3 | once | TRBV19 | ASSAGTEGAGNTIY
TRBJ1-4 | NA | TRBV30 | AWSPGGDDQKLF
TRBJ1-1 | once | TRBV19 | ASTVRGINTEAF
TRBJ2-1 | NA | TRBV4-1 | ASSQGQGAFNEQF
TRBJ1-4 | NA | TRBV15 | ATSRGGSLNEKLF
TRBJ2-3 | NA | TRBV4-2 | ASSQDPAGMGGTRTDTQY
TRBJ1-2 | few | TRBV6-5 | ASSYGRFYGYT
TRBJ1-2 | NA | TRBV11-2 | ASSLSTDRGGYT
TRBJ1-5 | NA | TRBV19 | ASAGDGYQPQH